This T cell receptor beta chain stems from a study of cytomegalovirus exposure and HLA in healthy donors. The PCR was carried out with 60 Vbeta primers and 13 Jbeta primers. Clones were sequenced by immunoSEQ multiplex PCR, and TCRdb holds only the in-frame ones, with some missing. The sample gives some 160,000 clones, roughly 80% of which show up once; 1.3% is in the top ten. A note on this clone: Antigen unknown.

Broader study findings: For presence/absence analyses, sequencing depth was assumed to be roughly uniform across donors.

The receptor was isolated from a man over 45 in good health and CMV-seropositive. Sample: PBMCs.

The CDR3 here is CASSQRQGKENQPQHF. The CDR3 bases are TGCGCCAGCAGTCAGCGACAGGGGAAGGAAAATCAGCCCCAGCATTTT. The chain is built from TRBV23-1 and TRBJ1-5; 8 bases match TRBD1. TRBV23-1 is noted as an ORF with a role that remains uncertain. There are 16 residues in the CDR3. Losses at the gene ends were 3 bases for V and 4 bases for J; bases not matched to a gene: 8.